This T cell receptor beta chain emerged from a study of blood T cell repertoires in COVID-19. About the study: In each case, the material was cDNA or gDNA derived from T cells, B-cell-depleted T cells, or PBMCs.

In the source study's methods: Estimation of nucleated cell counts relied on the amplification of reference gene primers. Repertoires were generated with immunoSEQ multiplex PCR, while TCRdb's copy carries only in-frame clones and drops some. V and J calls and clone size are as listed in that table; D and trimming were resolved from the DNA. The top ten clones hold roughly 5% of a sample with approximately 150,000 clones, over 80% of them seen once. Living in roughly 23 US areas, the participants were between roughly 18 and 90 years of age. Participants classified as exposed had met a COVID-19 case within 2 weeks before study entry. V was clipped by 5 bases and J by 2 bases, with 7 bases between them. CDR3 length: 13 residues.

This receptor was identified in a man between 65 and 85 years old who had been exposed to COVID-19. This sequence joins TRBV12-3 or TRBV12-4 and TRBJ2-1, with unresolved D. What was sequenced was PBMCs or T cells enriched from blood (not recorded which). CDR3 residues: CASSRVAYNEQFF. The CDR3 DNA reads TGTGCCAGCAGTCGAGTGGCCTACAATGAGCAGTTCTTC.